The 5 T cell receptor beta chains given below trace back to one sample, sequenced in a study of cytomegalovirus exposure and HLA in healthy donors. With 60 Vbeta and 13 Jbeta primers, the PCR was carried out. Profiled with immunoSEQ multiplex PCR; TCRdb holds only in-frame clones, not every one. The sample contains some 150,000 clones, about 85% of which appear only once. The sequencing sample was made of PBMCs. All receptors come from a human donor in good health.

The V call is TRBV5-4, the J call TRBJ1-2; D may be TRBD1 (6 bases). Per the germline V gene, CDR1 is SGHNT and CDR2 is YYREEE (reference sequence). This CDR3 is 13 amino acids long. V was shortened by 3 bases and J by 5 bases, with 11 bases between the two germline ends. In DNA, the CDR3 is TGTGCCAGCAGCTCTATTACAGGGTATGGCTACACCTTC. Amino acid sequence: CASSSITGYGYTF.

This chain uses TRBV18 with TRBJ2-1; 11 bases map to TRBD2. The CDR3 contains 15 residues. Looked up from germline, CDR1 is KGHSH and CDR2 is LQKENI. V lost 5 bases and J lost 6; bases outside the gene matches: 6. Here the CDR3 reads CASSGGTSGPNEQFF. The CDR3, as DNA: TGTGCCAGCTCAGGCGGGACTAGCGGCCCCAATGAGCAGTTCTTC.

The CDR3 loop reads CASSRGRLLAFGELFF. The CDR3 bases are TGCGCCAGCAGCCGTGGACGGTTACTAGCGTTCGGGGAGCTGTTTTTT. This rearrangement joins TRBV4-1 to TRBJ2-2, with 7 bases aligning to TRBD2. Trimming removed 4 bases from V and 7 bases from J; junction bases left unmatched: 12. Germline CDR1 is MGHRA and CDR2 is YSYEKL. CDR3 length equals 16 residues.

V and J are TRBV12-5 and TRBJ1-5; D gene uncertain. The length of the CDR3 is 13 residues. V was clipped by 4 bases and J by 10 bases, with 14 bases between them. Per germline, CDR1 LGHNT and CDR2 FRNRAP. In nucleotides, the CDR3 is TGTGCTAGTGGTTCTGACATCGGTCAACCCCAGCATTTT. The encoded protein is CASGSDIGQPQHF.

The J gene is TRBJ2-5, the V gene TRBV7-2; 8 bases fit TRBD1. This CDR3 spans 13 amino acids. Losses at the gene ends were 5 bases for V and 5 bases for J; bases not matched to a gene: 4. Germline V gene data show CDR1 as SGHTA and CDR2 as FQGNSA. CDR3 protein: CASSPTGVETQYF. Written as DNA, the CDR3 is TGTGCCAGCAGCCCGACAGGGGTTGAGACCCAGTACTTC.